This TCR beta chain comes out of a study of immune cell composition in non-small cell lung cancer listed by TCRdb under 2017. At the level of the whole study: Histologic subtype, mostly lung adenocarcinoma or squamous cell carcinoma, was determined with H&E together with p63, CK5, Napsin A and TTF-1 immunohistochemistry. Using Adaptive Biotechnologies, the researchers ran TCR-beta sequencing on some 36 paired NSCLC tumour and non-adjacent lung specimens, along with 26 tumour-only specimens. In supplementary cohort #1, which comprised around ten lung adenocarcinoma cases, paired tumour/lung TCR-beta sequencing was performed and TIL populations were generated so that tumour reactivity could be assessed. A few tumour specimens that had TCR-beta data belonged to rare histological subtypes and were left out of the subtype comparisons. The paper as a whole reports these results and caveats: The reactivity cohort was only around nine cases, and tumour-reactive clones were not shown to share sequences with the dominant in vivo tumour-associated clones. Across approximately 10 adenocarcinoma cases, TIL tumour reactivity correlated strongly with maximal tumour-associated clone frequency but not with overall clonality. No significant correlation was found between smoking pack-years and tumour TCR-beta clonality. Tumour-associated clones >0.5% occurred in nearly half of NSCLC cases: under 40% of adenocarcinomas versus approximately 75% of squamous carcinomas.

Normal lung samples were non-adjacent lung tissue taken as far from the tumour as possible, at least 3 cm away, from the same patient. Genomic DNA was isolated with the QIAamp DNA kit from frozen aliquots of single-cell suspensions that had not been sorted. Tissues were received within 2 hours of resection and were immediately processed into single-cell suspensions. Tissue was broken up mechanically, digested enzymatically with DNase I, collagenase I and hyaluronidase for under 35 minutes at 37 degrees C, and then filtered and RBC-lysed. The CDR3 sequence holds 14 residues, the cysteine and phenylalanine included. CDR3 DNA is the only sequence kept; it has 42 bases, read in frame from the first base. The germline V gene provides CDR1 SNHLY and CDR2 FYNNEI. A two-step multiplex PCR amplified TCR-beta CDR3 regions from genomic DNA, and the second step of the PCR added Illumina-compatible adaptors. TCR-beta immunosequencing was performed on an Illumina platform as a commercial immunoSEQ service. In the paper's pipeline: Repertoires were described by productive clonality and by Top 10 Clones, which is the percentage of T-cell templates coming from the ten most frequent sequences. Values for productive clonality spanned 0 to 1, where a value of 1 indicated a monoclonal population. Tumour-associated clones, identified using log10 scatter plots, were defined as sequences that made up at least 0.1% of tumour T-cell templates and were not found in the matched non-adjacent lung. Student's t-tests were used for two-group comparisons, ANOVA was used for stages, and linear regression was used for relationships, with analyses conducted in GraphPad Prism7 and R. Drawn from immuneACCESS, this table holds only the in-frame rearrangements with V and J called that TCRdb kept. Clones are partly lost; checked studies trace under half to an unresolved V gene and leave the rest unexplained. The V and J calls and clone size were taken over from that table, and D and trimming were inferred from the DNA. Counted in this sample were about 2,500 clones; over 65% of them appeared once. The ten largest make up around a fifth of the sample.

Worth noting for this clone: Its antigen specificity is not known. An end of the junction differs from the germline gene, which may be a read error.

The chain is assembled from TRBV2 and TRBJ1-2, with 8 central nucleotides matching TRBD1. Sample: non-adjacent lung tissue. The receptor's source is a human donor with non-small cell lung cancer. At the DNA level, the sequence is TGTGCCAGTAGTGGACAGGGAGACTCCTATGGCTACACCTTC. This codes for CASSGQGDSYGYTF.